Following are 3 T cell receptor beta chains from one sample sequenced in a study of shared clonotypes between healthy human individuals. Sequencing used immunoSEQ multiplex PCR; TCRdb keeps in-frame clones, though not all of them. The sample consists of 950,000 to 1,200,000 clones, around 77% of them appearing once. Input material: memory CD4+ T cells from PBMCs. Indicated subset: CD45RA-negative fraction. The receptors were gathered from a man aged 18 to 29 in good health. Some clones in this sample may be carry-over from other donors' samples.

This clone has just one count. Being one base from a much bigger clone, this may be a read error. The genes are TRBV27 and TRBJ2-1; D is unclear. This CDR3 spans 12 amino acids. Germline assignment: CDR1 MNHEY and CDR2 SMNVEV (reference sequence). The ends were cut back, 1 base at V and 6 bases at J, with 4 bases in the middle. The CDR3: CASSLYPNEQFF. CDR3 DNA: TGTGCCAGCAGTTTATACCCCAATGAGCAGTTCTTC.

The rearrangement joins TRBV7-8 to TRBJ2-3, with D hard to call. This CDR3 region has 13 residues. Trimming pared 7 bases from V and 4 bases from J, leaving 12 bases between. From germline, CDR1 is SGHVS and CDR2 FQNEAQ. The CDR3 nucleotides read TGTGCCAGCAACCGACCGGGCGCAGATACGCAGTATTTT. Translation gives CASNRPGADTQYF.

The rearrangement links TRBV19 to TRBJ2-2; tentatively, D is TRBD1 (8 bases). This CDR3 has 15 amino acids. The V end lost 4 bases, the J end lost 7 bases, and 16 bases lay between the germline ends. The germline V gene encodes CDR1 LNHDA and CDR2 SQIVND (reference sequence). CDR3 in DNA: TGTGCCAGTAGTAGAAACAGGGGGGGAGTCGGGGAGCTGTTTTTT. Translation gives CASSRNRGGVGELFF.